This T cell receptor beta chain was recovered during a study of blood T cell repertoires in COVID-19. Turning to the study itself: COVID-19 samples, acute and convalescent, were from the United States, Italy and Spain. Sources were T cells, B-cell-depleted T cells, or PBMCs; the material itself was cDNA or gDNA.

The Seattle site enrolled patients during active infection and followed them longitudinally. In the study's own analysis: Amplification of reference gene primers was used by the study to estimate nucleated cell counts. Using immunoSEQ multiplex PCR, the repertoire was profiled, and TCRdb retains in-frame clones only, with some absent. The V and J calls and clone size were taken over from that table, and D and trimming were inferred from the DNA. The repertoire includes roughly 45,000 clones, approximately 90% of them detected once, and less than 3% sits in the top ten. CDR1 and CDR2 from the germline V gene are KGHDR and SFDVKD. V trimming: 4 bases; J trimming: 4 bases; junction bases outside the gene matches: 2. The CDR3 has 13 residues.

Sequenced sample: peripheral blood. The TCR comes from a woman of 80 years or more with COVID-19, enrolled during active disease. The V gene is TRBV24-1, the J gene TRBJ2-5; 7 positions agree with TRBD1. The CDR3 region is CATSDRGRETQYF. Here the CDR3 DNA reads TGTGCCACCAGTGACAGGGGGAGAGAGACCCAGTACTTC.